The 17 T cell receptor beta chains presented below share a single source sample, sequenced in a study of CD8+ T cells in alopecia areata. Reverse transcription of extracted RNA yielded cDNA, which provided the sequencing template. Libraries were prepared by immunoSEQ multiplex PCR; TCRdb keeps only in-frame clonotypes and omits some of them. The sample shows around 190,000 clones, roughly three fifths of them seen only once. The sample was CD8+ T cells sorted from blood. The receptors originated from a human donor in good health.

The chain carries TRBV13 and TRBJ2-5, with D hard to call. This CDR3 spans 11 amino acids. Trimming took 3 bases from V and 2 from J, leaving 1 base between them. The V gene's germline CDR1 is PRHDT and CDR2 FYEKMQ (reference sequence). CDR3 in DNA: TGTGCCAGCAGCTTTCAAGAGACCCAGTACTTC. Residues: CASSFQETQYF.

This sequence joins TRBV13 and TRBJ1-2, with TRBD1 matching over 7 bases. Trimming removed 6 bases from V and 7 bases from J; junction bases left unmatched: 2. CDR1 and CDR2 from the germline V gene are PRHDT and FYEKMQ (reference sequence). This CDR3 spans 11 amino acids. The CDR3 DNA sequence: TGTGCCAGCAGAACAGGGGTTGGCTACACCTTC. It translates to CASRTGVGYTF.

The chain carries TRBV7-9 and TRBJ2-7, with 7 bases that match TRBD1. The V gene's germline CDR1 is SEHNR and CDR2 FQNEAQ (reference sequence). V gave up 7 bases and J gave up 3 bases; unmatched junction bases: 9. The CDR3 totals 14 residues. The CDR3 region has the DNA TGTGCCAGCAAGCCCCCGGGACAGAGCTACGAGCAGTACTTC. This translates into CASKPPGQSYEQYF.

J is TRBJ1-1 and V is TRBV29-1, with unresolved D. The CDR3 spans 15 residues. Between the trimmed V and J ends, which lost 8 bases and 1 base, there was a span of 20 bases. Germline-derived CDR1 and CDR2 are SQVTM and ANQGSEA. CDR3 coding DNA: TGCAGCCCGAGGGCAGCCTCCGTAGGGAACACTGAAGCTTTCTTT. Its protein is CSPRAASVGNTEAFF.

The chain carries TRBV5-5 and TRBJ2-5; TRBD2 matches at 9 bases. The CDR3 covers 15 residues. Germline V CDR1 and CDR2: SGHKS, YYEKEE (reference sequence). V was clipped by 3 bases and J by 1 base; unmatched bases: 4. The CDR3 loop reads CASSSLAGSQETQYF. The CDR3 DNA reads TGTGCCAGCAGCTCGCTAGCGGGGAGCCAAGAGACCCAGTACTTC.

The CDR3 DNA is TGTGCCAGCAGCGAGGTCGGCCCTGGAACTAACTATGGCTACACCTTC. This encodes CASSEVGPGTNYGYTF. The J gene is TRBJ1-2, the V gene TRBV9; D call uncertain. The germline V gene has CDR1 SGDLS and CDR2 YYNGEE. V lost 3 bases to trimming and J lost 0 bases, with 15 bases between them. The CDR3 runs to 16 residues.

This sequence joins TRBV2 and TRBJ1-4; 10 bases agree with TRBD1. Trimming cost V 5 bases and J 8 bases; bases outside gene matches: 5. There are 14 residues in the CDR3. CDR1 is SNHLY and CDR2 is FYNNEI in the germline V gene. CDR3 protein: CASSWDRGSEKLFF. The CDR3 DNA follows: TGTGCCAGCAGTTGGGACAGGGGAAGCGAAAAACTGTTTTTT.

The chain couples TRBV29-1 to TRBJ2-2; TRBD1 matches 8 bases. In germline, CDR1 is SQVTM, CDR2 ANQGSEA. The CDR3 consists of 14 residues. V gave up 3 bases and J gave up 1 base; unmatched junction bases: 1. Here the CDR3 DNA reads TGCAGCGTTGAGGGACAGGAGAACACCGGGGAGCTGTTTTTT. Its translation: CSVEGQENTGELFF.

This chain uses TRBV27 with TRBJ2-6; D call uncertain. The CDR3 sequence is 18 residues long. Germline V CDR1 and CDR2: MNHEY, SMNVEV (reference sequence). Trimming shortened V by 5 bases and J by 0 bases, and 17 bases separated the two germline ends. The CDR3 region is CASSTPAELSSGANVLTF. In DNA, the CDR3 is TGTGCCAGCAGTACACCCGCTGAACTTAGCTCTGGGGCCAACGTCCTGACTTTC. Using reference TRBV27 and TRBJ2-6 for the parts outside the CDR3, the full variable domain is EAQVTQNPRYLITVTGKKLTVTCSQNMNHEYMSWYRQDPGLGLRQIYYSMNVEVTDKGDVPEGYKVSRKEKRNFPLILESPSPNQTSLYFCASSTPAELSSGANVLTFGAGSRLTVL.

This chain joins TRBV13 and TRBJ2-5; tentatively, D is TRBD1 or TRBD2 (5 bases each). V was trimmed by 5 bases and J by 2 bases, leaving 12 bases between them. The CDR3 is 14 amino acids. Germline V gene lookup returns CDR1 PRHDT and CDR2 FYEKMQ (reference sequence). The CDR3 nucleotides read TGTGCCAGCAGCGGGGGACGTGTACAAGAGACCCAGTACTTC. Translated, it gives CASSGGRVQETQYF.

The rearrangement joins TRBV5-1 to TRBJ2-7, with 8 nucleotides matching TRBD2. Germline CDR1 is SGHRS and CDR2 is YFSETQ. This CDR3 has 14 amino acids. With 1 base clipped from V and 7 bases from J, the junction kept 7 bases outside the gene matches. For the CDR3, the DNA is TGCGCCAGCAGCTTGACCGGGGGGGCCAAAGAGCAGTACTTC. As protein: CASSLTGGAKEQYF.

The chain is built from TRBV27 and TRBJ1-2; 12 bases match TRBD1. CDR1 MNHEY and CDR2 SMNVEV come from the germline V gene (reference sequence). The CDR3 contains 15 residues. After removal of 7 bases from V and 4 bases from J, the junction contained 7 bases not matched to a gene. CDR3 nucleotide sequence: TGTGCCAGCAAACCGGGACAGGGGGCTGGCTATGGCTACACCTTC. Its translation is CASKPGQGAGYGYTF.

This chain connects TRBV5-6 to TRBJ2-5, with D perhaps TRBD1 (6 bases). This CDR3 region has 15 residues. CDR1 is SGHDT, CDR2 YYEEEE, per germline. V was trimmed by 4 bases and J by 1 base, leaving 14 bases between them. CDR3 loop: CASSNRDNFQETQYF. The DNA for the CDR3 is TGTGCCAGCAGCAACCGGGACAACTTCCAAGAGACCCAGTACTTC.

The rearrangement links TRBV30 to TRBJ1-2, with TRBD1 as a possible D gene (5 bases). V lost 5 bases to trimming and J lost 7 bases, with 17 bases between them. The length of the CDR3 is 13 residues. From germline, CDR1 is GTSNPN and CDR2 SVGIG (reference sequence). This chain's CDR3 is CAWGPGQGSGYTF. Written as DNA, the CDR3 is TGTGCCTGGGGCCCGGGGCAGGGCTCTGGCTACACCTTC.

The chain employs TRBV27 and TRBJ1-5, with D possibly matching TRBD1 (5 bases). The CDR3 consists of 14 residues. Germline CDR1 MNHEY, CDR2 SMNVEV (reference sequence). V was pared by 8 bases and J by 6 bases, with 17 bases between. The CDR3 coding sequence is TGTGCCAGCCACGGGTGGGGAAGGGGTCAGCCCCAGCATTTT. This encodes CASHGWGRGQPQHF.

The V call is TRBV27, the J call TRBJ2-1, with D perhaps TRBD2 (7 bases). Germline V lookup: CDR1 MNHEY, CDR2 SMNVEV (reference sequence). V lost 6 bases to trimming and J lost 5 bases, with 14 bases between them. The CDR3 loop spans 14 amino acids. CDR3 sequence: CASRPSGGHNEQFF. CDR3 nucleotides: TGTGCCAGCAGACCCTCGGGGGGCCACAATGAGCAGTTCTTC.

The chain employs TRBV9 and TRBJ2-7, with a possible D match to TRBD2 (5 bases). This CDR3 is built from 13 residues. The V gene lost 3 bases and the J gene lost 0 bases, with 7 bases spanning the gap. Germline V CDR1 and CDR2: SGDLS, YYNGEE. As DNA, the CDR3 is TGTGCCAGCAGCGCCCGGGACTCCTACGAGCAGTACTTC. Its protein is CASSARDSYEQYF. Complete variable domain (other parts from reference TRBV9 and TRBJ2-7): DSGVTQTPKHLITATGQRVTLRCSPRSGDLSVYWYQQSLDQGLQFLIQYYNGEERAKGNILERFSAQQFPDLHSELNLSSLELGDSALYFCASSARDSYEQYFGPGTRLTVT.